The source of this TCR beta chain is a study of blood T cell repertoires in COVID-19. Assay used: immunoSEQ multiplex PCR; TCRdb lists only in-frame clones, some missing. The table has 120,000 to 150,000 clones, approximately 81% seen once. The receptor comes from a human donor with acute or convalescent COVID-19. The donor label of this sample is uncertain. Sequencing was done on a sample of peripheral blood.

The chain's CDR3 is CAISEAGHYGYTF. The CDR3 DNA follows: TGTGCCATCAGTGAGGCGGGGCACTATGGCTACACCTTC. J is TRBJ1-2 and V is TRBV10-3; D may be TRBD1 (5 bases). V dropped 2 bases and J dropped 3 bases, with 7 bases sitting between them. The CDR3 runs 13 residues. The germline V gene has CDR1 ENHRY and CDR2 SYGVKD.